The sequence of this T cell receptor (beta chain) was determined in a study of blood T cell repertoires in COVID-19. Looking at the study overall: Italy, Spain and the United States were the sources of the convalescent and acute COVID-19 samples. Nucleic acid was either cDNA or gDNA, and it came from T cells, B-cell-depleted T cells, or PBMCs.

Authors' methods: Amplification of reference gene primers provided the estimated nucleated cell counts. Produced via immunoSEQ multiplex PCR; TCRdb's table is partial and in-frame only. V and J calls plus clone size are reproduced from that table; the DNA served to infer D and trimming. The table has approximately 210,000 clones, about 88% seen once. V lost 5 bases and J lost 8, with 9 bases in between. The CDR3 is 11 residues long. The material sequenced was peripheral blood. This sequence was found in a woman aged 40-49 years with acute or convalescent COVID-19. The rearrangement links TRBV12-3 or TRBV12-4 to TRBJ1-2; D might be TRBD1 (5 bases). DNA for the CDR3: TGTGCCAGCAGTAGACAGTGGGGCTACACCTTC. Its protein is CASSRQWGYTF.